This T cell receptor beta chain was retrieved from a study of shared clonotypes between healthy human individuals. Profiling relied on immunoSEQ multiplex PCR, and the TCRdb table lists in-frame clones only, not all of them. Seen here are some 480,000 clones, 70% to 80% observed once, and the top ten hold approximately 12%. This clone was seen many times. Deletions cut 3 bases from V and 5 bases from J, with 10 bases between. The CDR3 loop spans 12 amino acids. CDR1 and CDR2 from the germline V gene are SQVTM and ANQGSEA. This chain uses TRBV29-1 with TRBJ1-1; D possibly corresponds to TRBD1 (5 bases). What was sequenced was PBMCs. The receptor was derived from a woman between 35 and 50 years old in good health. Some clones in this sample may be carry-over from other donors' samples. The DNA of the CDR3 is TGCAGCGTTGAGCCGGGGGGAACTGAAGCTTTCTTT. The encoded protein is CSVEPGGTEAFF.